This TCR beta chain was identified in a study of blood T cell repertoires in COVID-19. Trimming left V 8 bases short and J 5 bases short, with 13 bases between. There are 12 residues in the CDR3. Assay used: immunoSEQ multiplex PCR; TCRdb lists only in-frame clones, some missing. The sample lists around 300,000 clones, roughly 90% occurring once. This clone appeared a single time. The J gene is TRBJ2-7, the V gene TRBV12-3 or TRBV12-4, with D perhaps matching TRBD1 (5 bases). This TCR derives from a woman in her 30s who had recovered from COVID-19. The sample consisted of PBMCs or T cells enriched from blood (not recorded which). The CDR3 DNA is TGTGCCAGCGGTCAGGGTGGCCACGAGCAGTACTTC. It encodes CASGQGGHEQYF.